The next 27 T cell receptor beta chains were all read from a single sample in a study of long-term antiretroviral therapy in people with HIV. Sequencing relied on immunoSEQ assay v3.0, run at survey level. Method: immunoSEQ multiplex PCR; TCRdb's copy keeps in-frame clones and lacks some. This table has some 25,000 clones, around 85% appearing once. Sequences were derived from unsorted PBMCs, sampled 0.7 years before starting antiretroviral therapy. The origin of the receptors is a man between 25 and 39 years old with HIV.

The V and J genes are TRBV29-1 and TRBJ1-2, with D possibly TRBD1 on 6 matching bases. Trimming stripped 4 bases from V and 4 bases from J, with 10 bases between. This CDR3 contains 12 residues. Germline V lookup: CDR1 SQVTM, CDR2 ANQGSEA. CDR3 nucleotides: TGCAGCGTTGGTGAGGGGGGCTATGGCTACACCTTC. It codes for CSVGEGGYGYTF. Full variable domain (remainder filled in from reference TRBV29-1 and TRBJ1-2): SAVISQKPSRDICQRGTSLTIQCQVDSQVTMMFWYRQQPGQSLTLIATANQGSEATYESGFVIDKFPISRPNLTFSTLTVSNMSPEDSSIYLCSVGEGGYGYTFGSGTRLTVV.

The rearrangement joins TRBV5-5 to TRBJ1-5, with D maybe TRBD1 (6 bases). CDR3 length equals 12 residues. The ends were cut back, 3 bases at V and 5 bases at J, with 6 bases in the middle. Germline V gene data show CDR1 as SGHKS and CDR2 as YYEKEE (reference sequence). As DNA, the CDR3 is TGTGCCAGCAGCTACAGGGATCAGCCCCAGCATTTT. Encoded protein: CASSYRDQPQHF.

The CDR3 region is CAWSVSGINNQPQHF. CDR3 nucleotide sequence: TGTGCCTGGAGTGTATCAGGGATAAACAATCAGCCCCAGCATTTT. V and J are TRBV30 and TRBJ1-5; maybe TRBD1 (5 bases). CDR1 is GTSNPN, CDR2 SVGIG, per germline (reference sequence). Deletions cut 0 bases from V and 3 bases from J, with 12 bases between. The CDR3 length is 15 residues.

The V gene is TRBV6-1, the J gene TRBJ2-7, with TRBD1 as a possible D gene (6 bases). Trimming left V 8 bases short and J 6 bases short, with 14 bases between. Germline V lookup: CDR1 MNHNS, CDR2 SASEGT. This CDR3 is built from 12 residues. CDR3 nucleotides: TGTGCCAGCTCCCCAGGGGCGAGCGAGCAGTACTTC. Its protein is CASSPGASEQYF.

V is TRBV4-2 and J is TRBJ2-5, with D tentatively TRBD2 (5 bases). V was trimmed by 0 bases and J by 0 bases, leaving 5 bases between them. The germline V gene has CDR1 LGHNA and CDR2 YNFKEQ. The CDR3 totals 14 residues. CDR3 protein: CASSQERDQETQYF. In DNA form, the CDR3 reads TGTGCCAGCAGCCAAGAGAGGGACCAAGAGACCCAGTACTTC.

CDR3 nucleotides: TGTGCCAGCAAGAGGGGAGGGAGCTCCTACGAGCAGTACTTC. Translated: CASKRGGSSYEQYF. The chain is built from TRBV6-6 and TRBJ2-7, with 7 bases lining up with TRBD2. J was trimmed by 0 bases and V by 7 bases; bases with no gene match: 6. This CDR3 is 14 amino acids long. Germline V gene sequence: CDR1 MNHNY, CDR2 SVGAGI (reference sequence).

The chain carries TRBV5-4 and TRBJ2-5; D not resolved. The ends were cut back, 9 bases at V and 2 bases at J, with 14 bases in the middle. The CDR3 covers 13 residues. Germline lookup yields CDR1 SGHNT and CDR2 YYREEE (reference sequence). In DNA form, the CDR3 reads TGTGCCATGACACCAGCCCAACAAGAGACCCAGTACTTC. Translated: CAMTPAQQETQYF.

Only one count was recorded for this clone. The chain employs TRBV29-1 and TRBJ1-1, with 8 bases lining up with TRBD1. The CDR3 contains 13 residues. The germline V gene has CDR1 SQVTM and CDR2 ANQGSEA. V shed 7 bases and J 3 bases; nucleotides not matched to a gene: 7. The CDR3 here is CSAGQGPDTEAFF. In DNA, the CDR3 is TGCAGCGCCGGACAGGGCCCGGACACTGAAGCTTTCTTT.

The chain recombines TRBV6-6 with TRBJ1-5; D is uncertain. The CDR3 runs 13 residues. V was shortened by 6 bases and J by 4 bases, with 10 bases between the two germline ends. The V gene's germline CDR1 is MNHNY and CDR2 SVGAGI (reference sequence). CDR3 residues: CASSAWGNQPQHF. CDR3 nucleotide sequence: TGTGCCAGCAGCGCGTGGGGAAATCAGCCCCAGCATTTT.

In DNA, the CDR3 is TGTGCCAGCAGCGTCCAGGATTTTCAAGAGACCCAGTACTTC. As protein: CASSVQDFQETQYF. The chain joins TRBV9 to TRBJ2-5; D gene ambiguous. V lost 2 bases and J lost 2, with 10 bases in between. CDR3 length: 14 residues. Germline lookup yields CDR1 SGDLS and CDR2 YYNGEE.

The chain couples TRBV7-2 to TRBJ2-1; D is uncertain. CDR1 and CDR2 from the germline V gene are SGHTA and FQGNSA. This CDR3 spans 12 amino acids. The germline V and J ends were trimmed by 5 bases and 3 bases, with 5 bases remaining between them. The CDR3 DNA reads TGTGCCAGCAGCGCTAGCTACAATGAGCAGTTCTTC. Its protein product is CASSASYNEQFF.

The chain uses TRBV6-4 and TRBJ2-6, with D tentatively TRBD1 (5 bases). V dropped 0 bases and J dropped 2 bases, with 5 bases sitting between them. This CDR3 has 15 amino acids. The germline gives CDR1 MRHNA, CDR2 SNTAGT. The CDR3 nucleotides are TGTGCCAGCAGTGACTCAGGGGCTGGGGCCAACGTCCTGACTTTC. Translation: CASSDSGAGANVLTF.

The chain has TRBV29-1 and TRBJ2-5; a possible D gene is TRBD2 (5 bases). Germline CDR1 is SQVTM and CDR2 is ANQGSEA. This CDR3 contains 16 residues. The V and J ends lost 7 bases and 2 bases respectively, with 23 bases between them. CDR3 amino acids: CSAWLAPVGVQETQYF. In nucleotides, the CDR3 is TGCAGCGCCTGGCTGGCTCCCGTCGGGGTACAAGAGACCCAGTACTTC.

This chain uses TRBV7-9 with TRBJ1-1; D not resolved. CDR1 and CDR2 (germline): SEHNR, FQNEAQ (reference sequence). CDR3 length: 13 amino acids. V lost 5 bases to trimming and J lost 2 bases, with 9 bases between them. CDR3 DNA: TGTGCCAGCAGCCGCACAGATAACACTGAAGCTTTCTTT. This gives the protein CASSRTDNTEAFF. Variable domain in full (rest from reference TRBV7-9 and TRBJ1-1): DTGVSQNPRHKITKRGQNVTFRCDPISEHNRLYWYRQTLGQGPEFLTYFQNEAQLEKSRLLSDRFSAERPKGSFSTLEIQRTEQGDSAMYLCASSRTDNTEAFFGQGTRLTVV.

V usage is TRBV29-1 and J usage is TRBJ1-5; possibly TRBD1 for D (6 bases). Trimming removed 4 bases from V and 4 bases from J, with 11 bases in between. The germline V gene has CDR1 SQVTM and CDR2 ANQGSEA. The CDR3 contains 13 residues. CDR3 residues: CSVAQGLNQPQHF. For the CDR3, the DNA is TGCAGCGTTGCTCAGGGGCTGAATCAGCCCCAGCATTTT.

There are a few counts of this clone. The chain links TRBV6-5 to TRBJ1-2, with 7 nucleotides matching TRBD1. Germline CDR1 and CDR2: MNHEY and SVGAGI. CDR3 length: 12 amino acids. V lost 6 bases to trimming and J lost 2 bases; unmatched junction nucleotides: 0. CDR3 coding DNA: TGTGCCAGCAGGGACAGGAACTATGGCTACACCTTC. It codes for CASRDRNYGYTF.

The V gene is TRBV29-1, the J gene TRBJ1-1; the D is unclear. Trimming removed 6 bases from V and 0 bases from J, with 11 bases in between. Germline-derived CDR1 and CDR2 are SQVTM and ANQGSEA. The CDR3 totals 13 residues. CDR3 in DNA: TGCAGCGTGTGGCGCTCTATGAACACTGAAGCTTTCTTT. The encoded protein is CSVWRSMNTEAFF.

V gene TRBV9 combines with J gene TRBJ1-6; 10 bases align to TRBD1. V was pared by 3 bases and J by 10 bases, with 4 bases of the junction left unmatched. The CDR3 loop spans 14 amino acids. Germline values: CDR1 SGDLS, CDR2 YYNGEE. CDR3 coding DNA: TGTGCCAGCAGCGCGGGACAGGGGCGATCACCCCTCCACTTT. Amino acids: CASSAGQGRSPLHF.

This rearrangement joins TRBV25-1 to TRBJ2-7; no definite D call. Germline values: CDR1 MGHDK, CDR2 SYGVNS. V was pared by 8 bases and J by 4 bases, with 15 bases between. There are 13 residues in the CDR3. CDR3 protein: CASSTIGPYEQYF. CDR3 in DNA: TGTGCCAGCTCCACTATAGGGCCTTACGAGCAGTACTTC.

The chain couples TRBV4-1 to TRBJ1-6; TRBD1 agrees at 7 bases. V lost 1 base, J lost 8 bases, and 11 bases stayed unmatched. Germline V gene lookup returns CDR1 MGHRA and CDR2 YSYEKL. The CDR3 spans 17 residues. The CDR3 DNA sequence: TGCGCCAGCAGCCAAGGGACCGGAGGGACAGCCCATTCACCCCTCCACTTT. It encodes CASSQGTGGTAHSPLHF.

This clone was seen more than once but under ten times. The chain is built from TRBV5-4 and TRBJ1-1, with 8 bases aligning to TRBD1. Germline CDR1 SGHNT, CDR2 YYREEE (reference sequence). V shed 0 bases and J 1 base; nucleotides not matched to a gene: 2. The CDR3 loop spans 15 amino acids. The DNA for the CDR3 is TGTGCCAGCAGCTTGGCGACAGGGGCGAACACTGAAGCTTTCTTT. Encoded protein: CASSLATGANTEAFF.

The rearrangement uses TRBV7-3 and TRBJ2-2; a weak D match, TRBD1 (5 bases). CDR1 and CDR2 (germline): SGHTA, FQGTGA. V was cut by 3 bases and J by 6 bases, with 11 bases left in between. The CDR3 contains 14 residues. The CDR3 nucleotides read TGTGCCAGCAGCTTGTTCAGGGCTCCCGGGGAGCTGTTTTTT. Translated, it gives CASSLFRAPGELFF.

The V gene is TRBV5-1, the J gene TRBJ1-4, with 10 bases lining up with TRBD1. Germline V gene sequence: CDR1 SGHRS, CDR2 YFSETQ. With 2 bases clipped from V and 6 bases from J, the junction kept 7 bases outside the gene matches. This CDR3 has 16 residues. CDR3: CASSFNGQGGYEKLFF. CDR3 nucleotides: TGCGCCAGCAGCTTCAACGGACAGGGGGGATATGAAAAACTGTTTTTT.

The gene calls are TRBV7-9 and TRBJ2-7; TRBD2 is a possible D gene (5 bases). Germline values: CDR1 SEHNR, CDR2 FQNEAQ (reference sequence). V shed 5 bases and J shed 3 bases, with 17 bases lying between them. This CDR3 region has 15 residues. CDR3 region: CASSRNGRADYEQYF. As DNA, the CDR3 is TGTGCCAGCAGCCGCAATGGGCGGGCCGACTACGAGCAGTACTTC.

By frequency in the sample, this clone is medium-sized. This chain connects TRBV29-1 to TRBJ2-7, with TRBD1 identical over 8 bases. The CDR3 length is 13 residues. With 4 bases clipped from V and 3 bases from J, the junction kept 5 bases outside the gene matches. Germline V gene sequence: CDR1 SQVTM, CDR2 ANQGSEA. The CDR3 bases are TGCAGCGTTGCCCACGACAGGGGCTACGAGCAGTACTTC. Its protein product is CSVAHDRGYEQYF.

The genes are TRBV4-3 and TRBJ2-3; 9 bases match TRBD2. The CDR3 runs 15 residues. The germline V gene has CDR1 LGHNA and CDR2 YSLEER. V was clipped by 5 bases and J by 0 bases; unmatched bases: 3. CDR3 residues: CASSSAGGSTDTQYF. The CDR3 nucleotides read TGCGCCAGCAGCTCAGCGGGAGGAAGCACAGATACGCAGTATTTT.

The table lists this clone with a few counts. The rearrangement uses TRBV9 and TRBJ1-6; no clear D. This CDR3 spans 11 amino acids. Germline values: CDR1 SGDLS, CDR2 YYNGEE. V dropped 0 bases and J dropped 12 bases, with 4 bases sitting between them. The CDR3 DNA reads as TGTGCCAGCAGCGTAGGGGGACCCCTCCACTTT. Translation gives CASSVGGPLHF.